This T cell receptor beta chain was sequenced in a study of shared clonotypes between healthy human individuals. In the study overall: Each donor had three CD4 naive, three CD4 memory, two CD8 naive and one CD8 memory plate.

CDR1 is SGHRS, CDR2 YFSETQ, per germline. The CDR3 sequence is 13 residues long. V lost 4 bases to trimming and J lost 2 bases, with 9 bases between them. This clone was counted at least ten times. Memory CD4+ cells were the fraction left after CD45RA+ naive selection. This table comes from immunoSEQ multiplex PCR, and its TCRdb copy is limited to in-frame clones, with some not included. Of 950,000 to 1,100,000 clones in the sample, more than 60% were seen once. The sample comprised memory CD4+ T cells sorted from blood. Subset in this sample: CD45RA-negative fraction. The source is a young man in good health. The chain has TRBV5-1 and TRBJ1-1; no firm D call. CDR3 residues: CASSKDVNTEAFF. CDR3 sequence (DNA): TGCGCCAGCAGCAAAGACGTAAACACTGAAGCTTTCTTT.